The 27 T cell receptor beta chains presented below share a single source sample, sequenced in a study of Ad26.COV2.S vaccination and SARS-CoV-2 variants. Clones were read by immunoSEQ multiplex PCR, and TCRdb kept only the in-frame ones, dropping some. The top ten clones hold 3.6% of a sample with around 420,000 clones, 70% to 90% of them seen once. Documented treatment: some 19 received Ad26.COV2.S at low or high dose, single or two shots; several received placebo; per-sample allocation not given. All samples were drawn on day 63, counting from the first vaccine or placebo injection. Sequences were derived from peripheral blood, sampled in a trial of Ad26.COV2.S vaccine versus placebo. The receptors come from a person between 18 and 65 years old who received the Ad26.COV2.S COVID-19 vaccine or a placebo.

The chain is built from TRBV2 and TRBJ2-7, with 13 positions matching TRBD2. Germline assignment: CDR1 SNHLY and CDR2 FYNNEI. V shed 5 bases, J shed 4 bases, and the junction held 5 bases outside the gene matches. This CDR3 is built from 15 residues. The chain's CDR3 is CASSKTSGGFYEQYF. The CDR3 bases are TGTGCCAGCAGTAAGACTAGCGGGGGGTTTTACGAGCAGTACTTC.

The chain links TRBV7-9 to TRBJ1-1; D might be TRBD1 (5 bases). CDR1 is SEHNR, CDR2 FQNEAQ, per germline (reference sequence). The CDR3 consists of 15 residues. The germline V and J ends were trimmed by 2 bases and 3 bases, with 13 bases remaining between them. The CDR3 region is CASSLTNRPDTEAFF. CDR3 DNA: TGTGCCAGCAGCTTAACCAACAGGCCGGACACTGAAGCTTTCTTT.

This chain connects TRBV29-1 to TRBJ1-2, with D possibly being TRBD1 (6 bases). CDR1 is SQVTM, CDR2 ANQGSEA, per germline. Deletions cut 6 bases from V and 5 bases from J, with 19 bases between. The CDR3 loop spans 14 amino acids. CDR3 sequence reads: CSVTTTGGVYGYTF. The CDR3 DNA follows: TGCAGCGTAACTACGACAGGAGGAGTATATGGCTACACCTTC.

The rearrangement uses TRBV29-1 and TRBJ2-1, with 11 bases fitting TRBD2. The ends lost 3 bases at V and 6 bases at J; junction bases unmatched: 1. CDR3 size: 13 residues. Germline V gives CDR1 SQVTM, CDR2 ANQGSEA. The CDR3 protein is CSVDGLAGNEQFF. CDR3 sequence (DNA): TGCAGCGTTGATGGACTAGCGGGCAATGAGCAGTTCTTC.

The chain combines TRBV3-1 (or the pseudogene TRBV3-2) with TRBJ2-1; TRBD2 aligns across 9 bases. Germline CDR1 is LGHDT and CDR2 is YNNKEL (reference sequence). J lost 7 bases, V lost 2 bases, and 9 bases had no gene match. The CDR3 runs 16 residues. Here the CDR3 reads CASSQLAGARRNEQFF. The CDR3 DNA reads TGTGCCAGCAGCCAATTAGCGGGGGCTAGACGAAATGAGCAGTTCTTC.

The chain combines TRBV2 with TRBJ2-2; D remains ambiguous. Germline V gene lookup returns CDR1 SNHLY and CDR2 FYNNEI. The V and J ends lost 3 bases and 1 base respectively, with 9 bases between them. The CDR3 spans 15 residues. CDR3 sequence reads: CASSDINGNTGELFF. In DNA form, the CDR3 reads TGTGCCAGCAGTGATATTAATGGGAACACCGGGGAGCTGTTTTTT.

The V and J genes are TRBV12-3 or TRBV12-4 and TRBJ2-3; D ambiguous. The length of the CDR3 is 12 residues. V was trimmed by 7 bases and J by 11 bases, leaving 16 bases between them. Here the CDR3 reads CASTFGRRLQYF. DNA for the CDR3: TGTGCCAGCACCTTTGGACGACGGTTGCAGTATTTT.

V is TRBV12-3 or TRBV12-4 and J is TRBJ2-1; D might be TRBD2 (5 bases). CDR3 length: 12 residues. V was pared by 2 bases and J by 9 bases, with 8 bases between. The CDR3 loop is CASSLMGSEQFF. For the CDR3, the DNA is TGTGCCAGCAGTTTAATGGGGAGTGAGCAGTTCTTC.

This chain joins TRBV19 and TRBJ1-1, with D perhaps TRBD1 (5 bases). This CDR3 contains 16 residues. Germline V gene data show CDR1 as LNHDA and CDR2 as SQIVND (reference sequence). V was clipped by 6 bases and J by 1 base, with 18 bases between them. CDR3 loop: CASSHLSGTGNTEAFF. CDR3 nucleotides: TGTGCCAGTAGCCACCTCTCAGGGACCGGGAACACTGAAGCTTTCTTT.

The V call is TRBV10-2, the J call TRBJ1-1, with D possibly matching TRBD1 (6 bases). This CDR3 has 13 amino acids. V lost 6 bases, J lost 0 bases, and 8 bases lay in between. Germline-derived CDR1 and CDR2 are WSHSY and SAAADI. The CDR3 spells CASRRGVNTEAFF. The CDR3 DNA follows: TGCGCCAGCAGAAGGGGGGTGAACACTGAAGCTTTCTTT.

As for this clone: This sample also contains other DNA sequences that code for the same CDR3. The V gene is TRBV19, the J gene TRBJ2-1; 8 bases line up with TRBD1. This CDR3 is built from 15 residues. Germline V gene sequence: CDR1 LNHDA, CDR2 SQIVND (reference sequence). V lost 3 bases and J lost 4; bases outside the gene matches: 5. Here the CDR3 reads CASSIGQGPYNEQFF. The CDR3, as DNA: TGTGCCAGTAGTATCGGACAGGGACCTTACAATGAGCAGTTCTTC.

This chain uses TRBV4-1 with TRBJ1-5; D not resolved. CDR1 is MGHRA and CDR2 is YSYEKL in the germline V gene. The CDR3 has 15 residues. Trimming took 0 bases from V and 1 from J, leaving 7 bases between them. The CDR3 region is CASSQERGSNQPQHF. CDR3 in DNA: TGCGCCAGCAGCCAAGAGCGTGGGAGCAATCAGCCCCAGCATTTT.

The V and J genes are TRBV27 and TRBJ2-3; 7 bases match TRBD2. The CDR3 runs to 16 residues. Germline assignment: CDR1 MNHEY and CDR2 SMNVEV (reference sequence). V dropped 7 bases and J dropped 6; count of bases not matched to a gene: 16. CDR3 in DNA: TGTGCCAGCACCCAACCCGGCGGGGGTTGGGTGGATACGCAGTATTTT. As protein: CASTQPGGGWVDTQYF.

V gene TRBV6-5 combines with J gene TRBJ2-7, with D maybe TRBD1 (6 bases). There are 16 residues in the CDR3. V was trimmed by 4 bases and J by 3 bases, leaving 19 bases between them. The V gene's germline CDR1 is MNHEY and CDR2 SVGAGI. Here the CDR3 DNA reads TGTGCCAGCAGTTTCCAGCCAGGGGCCATGGACTACGAGCAGTACTTC. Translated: CASSFQPGAMDYEQYF.

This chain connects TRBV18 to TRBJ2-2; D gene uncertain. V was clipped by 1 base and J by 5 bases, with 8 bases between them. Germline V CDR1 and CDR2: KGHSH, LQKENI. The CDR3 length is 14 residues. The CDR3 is CASSPLTETGELFF. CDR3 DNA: TGTGCCAGCTCACCACTGACGGAGACCGGGGAGCTGTTTTTT.

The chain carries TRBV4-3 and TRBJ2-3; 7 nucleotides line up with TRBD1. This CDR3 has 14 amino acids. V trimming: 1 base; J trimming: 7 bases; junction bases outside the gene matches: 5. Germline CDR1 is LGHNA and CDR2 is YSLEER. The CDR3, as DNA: TGCGCCAGCAGCCAAGGACAGGGCCAATATACGCAGTATTTT. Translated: CASSQGQGQYTQYF.

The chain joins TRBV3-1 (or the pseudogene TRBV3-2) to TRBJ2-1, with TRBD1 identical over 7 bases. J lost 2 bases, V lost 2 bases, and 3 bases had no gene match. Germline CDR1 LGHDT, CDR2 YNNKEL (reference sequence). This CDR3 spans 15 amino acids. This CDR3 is CASSQRQGTYNEQFF. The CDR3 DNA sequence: TGTGCCAGCAGCCAAAGACAGGGAACCTACAATGAGCAGTTCTTC.

This CDR3 is CASSLSTTPETQYF. For the CDR3, the DNA is TGTGCCAGCAGTTTATCGACTACCCCGGAGACCCAGTACTTC. The chain links TRBV27 to TRBJ2-5; maybe TRBD2 (5 bases). This CDR3 is built from 14 residues. V was cut by 0 bases and J by 5 bases, with 10 bases left in between. Germline V CDR1 and CDR2: MNHEY, SMNVEV (reference sequence).

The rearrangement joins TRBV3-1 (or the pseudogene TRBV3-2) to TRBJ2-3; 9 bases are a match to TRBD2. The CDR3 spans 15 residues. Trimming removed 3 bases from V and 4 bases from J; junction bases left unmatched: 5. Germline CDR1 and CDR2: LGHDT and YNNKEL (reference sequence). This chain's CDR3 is CASSHQAGGPDTQYF. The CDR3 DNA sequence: TGTGCCAGCAGCCACCAAGCGGGGGGCCCAGATACGCAGTATTTT.

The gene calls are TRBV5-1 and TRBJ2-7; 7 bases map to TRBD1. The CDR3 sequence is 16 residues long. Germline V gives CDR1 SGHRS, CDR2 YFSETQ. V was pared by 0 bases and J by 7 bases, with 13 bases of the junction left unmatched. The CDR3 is CASSLAKGAEPSEQYF. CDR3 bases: TGCGCCAGCAGCTTGGCCAAGGGGGCCGAACCCTCGGAGCAGTACTTC.

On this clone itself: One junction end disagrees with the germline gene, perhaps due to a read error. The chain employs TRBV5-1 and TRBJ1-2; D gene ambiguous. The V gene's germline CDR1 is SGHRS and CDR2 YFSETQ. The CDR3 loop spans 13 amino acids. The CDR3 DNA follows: TGCGCCAGCAGGTTGGATCTTAACTATGGCTACACCTTC. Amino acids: CASRLDLNYGYTF.

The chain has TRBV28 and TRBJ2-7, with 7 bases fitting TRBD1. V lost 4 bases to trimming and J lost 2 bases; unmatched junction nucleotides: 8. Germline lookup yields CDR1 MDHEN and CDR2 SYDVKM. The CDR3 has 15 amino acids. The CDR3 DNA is TGTGCCAGCAGTTCGGTACGGACAGGAACCTACGAGCAGTACTTC. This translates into CASSSVRTGTYEQYF.

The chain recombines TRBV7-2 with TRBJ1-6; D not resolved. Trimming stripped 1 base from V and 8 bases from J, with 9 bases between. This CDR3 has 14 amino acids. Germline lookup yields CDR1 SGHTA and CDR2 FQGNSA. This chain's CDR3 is CASSLEREHSPLHF. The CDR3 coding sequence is TGTGCCAGCAGCTTAGAAAGGGAACATTCACCCCTCCACTTT.

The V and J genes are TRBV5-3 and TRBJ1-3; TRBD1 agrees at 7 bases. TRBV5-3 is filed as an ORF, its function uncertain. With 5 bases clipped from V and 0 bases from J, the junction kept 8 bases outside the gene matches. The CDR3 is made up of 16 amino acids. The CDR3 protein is CARRTGTAHSGNTIYF. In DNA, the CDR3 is TGTGCCAGAAGAACCGGGACAGCACACTCTGGAAACACCATATATTTT.

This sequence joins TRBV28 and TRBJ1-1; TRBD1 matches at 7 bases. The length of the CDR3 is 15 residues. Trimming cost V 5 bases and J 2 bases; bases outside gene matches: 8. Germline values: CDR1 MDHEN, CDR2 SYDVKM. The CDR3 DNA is TGTGCCAGCAGTGCCCCGGGACAGACCAACACTGAAGCTTTCTTT. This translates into CASSAPGQTNTEAFF.

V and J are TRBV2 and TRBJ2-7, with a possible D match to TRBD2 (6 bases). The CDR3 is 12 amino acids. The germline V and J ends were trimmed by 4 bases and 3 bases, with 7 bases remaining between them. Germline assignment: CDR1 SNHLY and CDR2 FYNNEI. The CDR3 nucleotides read TGTGCCAGCAGTGGGGACTTCTACGAGCAGTACTTC. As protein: CASSGDFYEQYF.

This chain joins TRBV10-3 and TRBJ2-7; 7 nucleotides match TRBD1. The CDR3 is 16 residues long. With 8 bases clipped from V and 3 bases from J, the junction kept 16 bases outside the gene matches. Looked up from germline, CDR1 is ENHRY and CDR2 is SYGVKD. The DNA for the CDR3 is TGTGCCATCCACACTCTTCCGGGACAGAGATACTACGAGCAGTACTTC. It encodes CAIHTLPGQRYYEQYF.